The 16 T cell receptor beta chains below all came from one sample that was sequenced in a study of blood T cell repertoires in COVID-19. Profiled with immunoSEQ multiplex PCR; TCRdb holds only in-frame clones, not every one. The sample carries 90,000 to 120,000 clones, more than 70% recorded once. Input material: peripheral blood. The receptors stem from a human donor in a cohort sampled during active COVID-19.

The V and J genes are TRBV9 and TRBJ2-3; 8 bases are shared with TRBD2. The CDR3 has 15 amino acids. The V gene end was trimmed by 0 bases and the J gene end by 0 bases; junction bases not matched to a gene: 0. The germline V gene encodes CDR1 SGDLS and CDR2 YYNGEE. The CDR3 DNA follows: TGTGCCAGCAGCGTAGCTAGCGGGAGCACAGATACGCAGTATTTT. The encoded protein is CASSVASGSTDTQYF.

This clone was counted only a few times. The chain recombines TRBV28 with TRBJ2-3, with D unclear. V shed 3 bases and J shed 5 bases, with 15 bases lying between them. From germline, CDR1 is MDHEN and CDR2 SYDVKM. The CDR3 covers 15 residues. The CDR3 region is CASSFEELSGDTQYF. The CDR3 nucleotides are TGTGCCAGCAGTTTTGAGGAGCTTAGTGGAGATACGCAGTATTTT.

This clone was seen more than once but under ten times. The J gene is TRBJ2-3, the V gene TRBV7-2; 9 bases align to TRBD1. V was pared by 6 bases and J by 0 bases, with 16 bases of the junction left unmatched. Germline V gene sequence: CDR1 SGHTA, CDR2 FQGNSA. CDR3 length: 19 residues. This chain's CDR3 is CASRPGQGDVGASTDTQYF. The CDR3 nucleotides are TGTGCCAGCAGACCGGGACAGGGCGACGTGGGTGCTAGCACAGATACGCAGTATTTT.

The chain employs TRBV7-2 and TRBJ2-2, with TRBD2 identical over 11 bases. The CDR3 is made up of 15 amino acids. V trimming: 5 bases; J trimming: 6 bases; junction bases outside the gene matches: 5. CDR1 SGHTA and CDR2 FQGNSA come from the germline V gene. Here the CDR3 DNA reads TGTGCCAGCAGCCCCTCTAGCGGGAGGTCCGGGGAGCTGTTTTTT. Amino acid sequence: CASSPSSGRSGELFF.

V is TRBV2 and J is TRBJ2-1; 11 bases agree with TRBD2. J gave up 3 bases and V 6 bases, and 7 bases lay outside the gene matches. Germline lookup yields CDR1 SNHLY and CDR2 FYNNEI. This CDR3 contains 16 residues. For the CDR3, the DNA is TGTGCCAGCAGCGCCCTAGCGGGAGGCCTCTACAATGAGCAGTTCTTC. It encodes CASSALAGGLYNEQFF.

The CDR3 sequence: CASSRRTSATEQYF. The CDR3 DNA sequence: TGTGCCAGCTCGCGGAGAACTAGCGCGACCGAGCAGTACTTC. This chain joins TRBV18 and TRBJ2-7; 7 bases map to TRBD2. V gave up 6 bases and J gave up 6 bases; unmatched junction bases: 11. Germline V gene data show CDR1 as KGHSH and CDR2 as LQKENI. This CDR3 region has 14 residues.

The CDR3 loop is CASSYSLSSGNTIYF. CDR3 DNA: TGTGCCAGCAGTTACTCGCTCAGCTCTGGAAACACCATATATTTT. The genes are TRBV6-5 and TRBJ1-3; D ambiguous. V was clipped by 0 bases and J by 0 bases, with 6 bases between them. CDR3 length: 15 residues. Germline CDR1 and CDR2: MNHEY and SVGAGI.

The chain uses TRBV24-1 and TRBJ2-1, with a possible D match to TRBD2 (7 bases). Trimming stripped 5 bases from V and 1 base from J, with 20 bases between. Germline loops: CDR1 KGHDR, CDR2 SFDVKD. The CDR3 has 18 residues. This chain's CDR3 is CATSVAGKGGGSYNEQFF. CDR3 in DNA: TGTGCCACCAGTGTGGCGGGGAAGGGGGGGGGATCCTACAATGAGCAGTTCTTC.

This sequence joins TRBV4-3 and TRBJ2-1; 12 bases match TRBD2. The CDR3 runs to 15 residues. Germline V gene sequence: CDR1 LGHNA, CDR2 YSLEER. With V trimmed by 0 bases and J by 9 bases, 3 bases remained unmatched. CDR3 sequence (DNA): TGCGCCAGCAGCCAAGACGAACTAGCGGGAGGTGAGCAGTTCTTC. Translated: CASSQDELAGGEQFF.

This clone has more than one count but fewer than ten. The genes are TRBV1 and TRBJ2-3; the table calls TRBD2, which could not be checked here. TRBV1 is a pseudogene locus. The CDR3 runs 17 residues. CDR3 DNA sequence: TGCACCAGCAGCCAGAACGGGACTAGCGGATTCACAGATACGCAGTATTTT. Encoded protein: CTSSQNGTSGFTDTQYF.

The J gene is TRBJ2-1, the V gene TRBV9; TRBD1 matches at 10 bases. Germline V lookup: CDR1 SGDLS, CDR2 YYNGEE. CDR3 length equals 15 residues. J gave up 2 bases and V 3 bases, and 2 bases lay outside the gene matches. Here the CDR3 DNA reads TGTGCCAGCAGCGGAGGACAGGGGGCCTACAATGAGCAGTTCTTC. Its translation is CASSGGQGAYNEQFF. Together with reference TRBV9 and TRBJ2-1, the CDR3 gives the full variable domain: DSGVTQTPKHLITATGQRVTLRCSPRSGDLSVYWYQQSLDQGLQFLIQYYNGEERAKGNILERFSAQQFPDLHSELNLSSLELGDSALYFCASSGGQGAYNEQFFGPGTRLTVL.

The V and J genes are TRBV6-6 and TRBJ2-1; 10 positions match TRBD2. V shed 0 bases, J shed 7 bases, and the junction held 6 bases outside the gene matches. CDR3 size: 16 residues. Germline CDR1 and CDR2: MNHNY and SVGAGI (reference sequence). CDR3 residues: CASSYSPSGSRNEQFF. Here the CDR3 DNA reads TGTGCCAGCAGTTACTCCCCTAGCGGGAGTAGGAATGAGCAGTTCTTC.

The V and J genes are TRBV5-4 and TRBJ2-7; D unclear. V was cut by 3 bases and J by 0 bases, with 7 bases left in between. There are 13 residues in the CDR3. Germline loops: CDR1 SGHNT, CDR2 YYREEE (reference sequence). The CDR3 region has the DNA TGTGCCAGCAGCTCGCTGAGCTCCTACGAGCAGTACTTC. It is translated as CASSSLSSYEQYF.

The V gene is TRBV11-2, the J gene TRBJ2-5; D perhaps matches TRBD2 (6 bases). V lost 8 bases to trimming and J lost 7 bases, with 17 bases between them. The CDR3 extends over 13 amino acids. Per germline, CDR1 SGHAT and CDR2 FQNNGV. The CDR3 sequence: CASAPGGRGTQYF. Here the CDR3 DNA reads TGTGCCAGCGCCCCCGGAGGGCGAGGGACCCAGTACTTC.

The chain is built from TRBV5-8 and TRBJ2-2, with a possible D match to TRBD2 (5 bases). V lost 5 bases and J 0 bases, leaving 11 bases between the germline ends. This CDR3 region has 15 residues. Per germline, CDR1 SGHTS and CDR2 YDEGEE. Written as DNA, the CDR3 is TGTGCCAGCAGTCAACTAGACCCGAACACCGGGGAGCTGTTTTTT. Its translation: CASSQLDPNTGELFF.

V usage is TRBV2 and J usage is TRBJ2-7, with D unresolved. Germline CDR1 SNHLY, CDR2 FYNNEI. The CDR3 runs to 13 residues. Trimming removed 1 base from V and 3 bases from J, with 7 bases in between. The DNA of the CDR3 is TGTGCCAGCAGTGAAGGTAATAACTACGAGCAGTACGTC. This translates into CASSEGNNYEQYV.